Listed below are T cell receptor beta chains from one sample, sequenced in a study of blood T cells in healthy people across ages. From the 5' RACE reads, TCRdb called clonotypes with MiXCR, one entry per CDR3 protein. The sample lists around 1.1 million distinct CDR3 sequences, more than 30% occurring once. Sequenced sample: blood. These receptor sequences come from a man younger than 35 in good health. Both conserved end residues are part of each CDR3. Each record gives: D gene, V gene, J gene, clone size, CDR3 DNA, CDR3 protein. The D gene is left open where the match is weak. The size entry is marked missing in some rows and otherwise reads once, few, many or a size class.

TRBD2	TRBV3-1	TRBJ2-5	NA	TGTGCCAGCAGCCAAGGTGGTAGCGGGAAGGATGTAGGAGAGACCCAGTACTTC	CASSQGGSGKDVGETQYF
NA	TRBV7-3	TRBJ2-3	NA	TGTGCCAGCAGCCCCGGGGCTACTGTGGATACGCAGTATTTT	CASSPGATVDTQYF
NA	TRBV12-3/TRBV12-4	TRBJ1-2	many	TGTGCCAGCAGCCTCCGGACTCTAAAGCGTCGGTATGGCTACACCTTC	CASSLRTLKRRYGYTF
TRBD2	TRBV30	TRBJ2-3	NA	TGTGCCTGGACCTTAGGGACTAGCGGGGGGACAGATACGCGGTATTTT	CAWTLGTSGGTDTRYF
TRBD1	TRBV5-1	TRBJ2-7	NA	TGCGCCAGCAGCAAGGACAGGGGTCGCTACGAGCAGTACTTC	CASSKDRGRYEQYF
NA	TRBV4-3	TRBJ2-5	NA	TGCGCCAGCAGCCGAATGGGGTTCCAAGAGACCCAGTACTTC	CASSRMGFQETQYF
NA	TRBV15	TRBJ1-1	once	TGTGCCACCAGCAGAAAGACAGTGCGGAACACTGAAGCTTTCTTT	CATSRKTVRNTEAFF
TRBD1	TRBV9	TRBJ1-1	NA	TGTGCCAGCAGCGTAGCCGACAGGGGGGGGACTGAAGCTTTCTTT	CASSVADRGGTEAFF
TRBD1	TRBV20-1	TRBJ2-3	once	TGCAGTGCTAATTCAGGGGGCGGGTTGGATACGCAGTATTTT	CSANSGGGLDTQYF
TRBD1	TRBV20-1	TRBJ2-1	few	TGCAGTGCGACCGACAGGGTCGCCTACAATGAGCAGTTCTTC	CSATDRVAYNEQFF
NA	TRBV7-2	TRBJ1-4	NA	TGTGCCTGCAGCTCCACAGGGCCGACTAATGAAAAACTGTTTTTT	CACSSTGPTNEKLFF
NA	TRBV12-3/TRBV12-4	TRBJ2-5	few	TGTGCCAGCAGTTTGTTCTCAGGGGCAGAGACCCAGTACTTC	CASSLFSGAETQYF
NA	TRBV10-3	TRBJ1-3	NA	TGTGCCATCAGTGACAGGGGTGGTGAGAACACCATATATTTT	CAISDRGGENTIYF
NA	TRBV6-1	TRBJ1-6	NA	TGTGCCACGGCTAGCTCCTATAATTCACCCCTCCACTTT	CATASSYNSPLHF
NA	TRBV20-1	TRBJ1-1	NA	TGCAGTGTTCGCAGGGGTTCCACTGAAGCTTTCTTT	CSVRRGSTEAFF
NA	TRBV7-9	TRBJ1-1	NA	TGTGCCAGCAGCTTAATTTCTTCTGAAGCTTTCTTT	CASSLISSEAFF
NA	TRBV27	TRBJ1-5	NA	TGTGCCAGCAGTATACAGGGTTCGCCCCAGCATTTT	CASSIQGSPQHF
TRBD1	TRBV7-9	TRBJ1-1	few	TGTGCCAGCAGCCAGGACAGGTTTTTGACTGAAGCTTTCTTT	CASSQDRFLTEAFF
NA	TRBV14	TRBJ2-1	few	TGTGCCAGCAGCCAGCAGGGGAGCTACAATGAGCAGTTCTTC	CASSQQGSYNEQFF
NA	TRBV12-5	TRBJ2-5	few	TGTGCTAGTGGTTTATGGGGTAGGGAGACCCAGTACTTC	CASGLWGRETQYF
NA	TRBV7-2	TRBJ1-5	NA	TGTGCCAGCAGCTTATCCCTCAGTTCCCATCAGCCCCAGCATTTT	CASSLSLSSHQPQHF
NA	TRBV4-3	TRBJ1-4	few	TGCGTCAGCAGCCCTCGAAGATCCAGCAATAATGAAAAACTGTTTTTT	CVSSPRRSSNNEKLFF
TRBD1	TRBV24-1	TRBJ2-3	NA	TGTGCCACCAGTGATCGACAGGGAAGCACAGATACGCAGTATTTT	CATSDRQGSTDTQYF
TRBD1	TRBV20-1	TRBJ2-2	NA	TGCAGTGCTAGGCCGCGGACAGGGAGAAACACCGGGGAGCTGTTTTTT	CSARPRTGRNTGELFF
TRBD1	TRBV19	TRBJ1-5	few	TGTGCCAGCAGGGGACAGGGGTTCAGCAATCAGCCCCAGCATTTT	CASRGQGFSNQPQHF
NA	TRBV12-5	TRBJ2-1	few	TGTGCTAGTGGTTTGGAGGGGGGGCTTCTCTACAATGAGCAGTTCTTC	CASGLEGGLLYNEQFF
NA	TRBV12-3/TRBV12-4	TRBJ1-2	few	TGTGCCAGCAGTCTCAGGGACGCGGGCCTATATGGCTACACCTTC	CASSLRDAGLYGYTF
NA	TRBV12-3/TRBV12-4	TRBJ1-2	NA	TGTGCCAGCAGTCAAGGTTGGGACTATGGCTACACCTTC	CASSQGWDYGYTF
NA	TRBV29-1	TRBJ2-2	NA	TGCAGCGTTGAAGCTCGTCGGGGGCTGTGGACCGGGGAGCTGTTTTTT	CSVEARRGLWTGELFF
NA	TRBV5-1	TRBJ2-1	many	TGCGCCAGCAGCTACAATGACAGATACAATGAGCAGTTCTTC	CASSYNDRYNEQFF
NA	TRBV24-1	TRBJ2-1	NA	TGTGCCACCAGTGATCCGGGGCTCGACCACAATGAGCAGTTCTTC	CATSDPGLDHNEQFF
NA	TRBV6-5	TRBJ2-1	few	TGTGCCACCAAGTACAATGAGCAGTTCTTC	CATKYNEQFF
TRBD2	TRBV10-3	TRBJ2-7	NA	TGTGCCATCAGTGAAGGACTAGCAGTCGGGGAGCAGTACTTC	CAISEGLAVGEQYF
NA	TRBV18	TRBJ1-2	NA	TGTGCCAGCTCACGAAGGTTTGGCGCTGGCTACACCTTC	CASSRRFGAGYTF
NA	TRBV5-5	TRBJ2-3	NA	TGTGCCAGCAGGTACGAAGAATCACTGACAGATACGCAGTATTTT	CASRYEESLTDTQYF
TRBD1	TRBV12-3/TRBV12-4	TRBJ1-2	many	TGTGCCAGCAGTGTGACAGGGACCCTTGGCTACACCTTC	CASSVTGTLGYTF